Each of the 22 T cell receptor beta chains below was sequenced from the same sample in a study of shared clonotypes between healthy human individuals. Naive CD8 cells lacked CD45RO and underwent positive selection for CCR7, leaving out terminally differentiated effector memory CD45RA+ cells. The protocol was immunoSEQ multiplex PCR, while the TCRdb copy is restricted to in-frame clones and leaves out a portion. The profile shows 550,000 to 650,000 clones, 95% to 97% of them singletons. Material: naive CD8+ T cells sorted from blood. The receptors were gathered from a woman under 40 in good health.

In nucleotides, the CDR3 is TGTGCCAGTAGTATAGGCCGCCCGGGACTAGCGGGAGACTACGAGCAGTACTTC. Protein: CASSIGRPGLAGDYEQYF. The V call is TRBV19, the J call TRBJ2-7, with TRBD2 matching 14 bases. Trimming cost V 1 base and J 3 bases; bases outside gene matches: 8. The germline V gene has CDR1 LNHDA and CDR2 SQIVND (reference sequence). The CDR3 is made up of 18 amino acids.

The V gene is TRBV9, the J gene TRBJ2-2; D is uncertain. CDR1 is SGDLS, CDR2 YYNGEE, per germline. This CDR3 is built from 15 residues. Trimming left V 2 bases short and J 4 bases short, with 12 bases between. CDR3 bases: TGTGCCAGCAGCGTCCCCGAGACGTCCACCGGGGAGCTGTTTTTT. It translates to CASSVPETSTGELFF. The variable domain in full, completed from reference TRBV9 and TRBJ2-2, reads DSGVTQTPKHLITATGQRVTLRCSPRSGDLSVYWYQQSLDQGLQFLIQYYNGEERAKGNILERFSAQQFPDLHSELNLSSLELGDSALYFCASSVPETSTGELFFGEGSRLTVL.

V usage is TRBV11-2 and J usage is TRBJ2-3; no clear D gene. Trimming stripped 3 bases from V and 5 bases from J, with 6 bases between. Looked up from germline, CDR1 is SGHAT and CDR2 is FQNNGV. The CDR3 extends over 12 amino acids. The CDR3 is CASSLGEDTQYF. The DNA of the CDR3 is TGTGCCAGCAGCTTGGGCGAAGATACGCAGTATTTT.

As to this clone: Compared with germline, one end of the junction differs, possibly owing to a read error. J is TRBJ2-1 and V is TRBV30; TRBD2 aligns across 9 bases. This CDR3 has 16 residues. Germline V lookup: CDR1 GTSNPN, CDR2 SVGIG (reference sequence). In DNA, the CDR3 is TGTGCCTGGAGTGTACGGCTAGCGGGATCCTTCAATGAGCAGTTCTTC. Its translation: CAWSVRLAGSFNEQFF.

The J gene is TRBJ1-2, the V gene TRBV27; tentatively, D is TRBD1 (5 bases). The CDR3 consists of 14 residues. V dropped 2 bases and J dropped 7 bases, with 14 bases sitting between them. Per the germline V gene, CDR1 is MNHEY and CDR2 is SMNVEV (reference sequence). The CDR3 reads CASSLIGVGPGYTF. The CDR3 DNA sequence: TGTGCCAGCAGTTTAATAGGGGTTGGGCCTGGCTACACCTTC.

This chain connects TRBV6-5 to TRBJ2-1, with unresolved D. CDR3 length: 12 amino acids. V lost 4 bases, J lost 5 bases, and 6 bases lay in between. Germline assignment: CDR1 MNHEY and CDR2 SVGAGI. CDR3 residues: CASSFRNNEQFF. The CDR3 DNA sequence: TGTGCCAGCAGTTTCAGGAACAATGAGCAGTTCTTC.

The J gene is TRBJ1-1, the V gene TRBV4-2; D unresolved. V gave up 8 bases and J gave up 2 bases, with 12 bases separating them. In germline, CDR1 is LGHNA, CDR2 YNFKEQ. The CDR3 contains 13 residues. CDR3 region: CASLKDPNTEAFF. The CDR3 nucleotides are TGTGCCAGCCTAAAGGACCCAAACACTGAAGCTTTCTTT.

Notes on this clone: This sample also contains other DNA sequences that code for the same CDR3. The genes are TRBV30 and TRBJ1-5; the match to TRBD1 covers 9 bases. From germline, CDR1 is GTSNPN and CDR2 SVGIG (reference sequence). The CDR3 loop spans 14 amino acids. Trimming took 1 base from V and 4 from J; bases not matched to a gene: 2. The CDR3 DNA reads as TGTGCCTGGAGTGACGGACAGGGGAATCAGCCCCAGCATTTT. Translation gives CAWSDGQGNQPQHF.

The rearrangement joins TRBV4-1 to TRBJ2-1, with D perhaps TRBD2 (6 bases). Germline CDR1 reads MGHRA; CDR2 reads YSYEKL. This CDR3 comprises 13 residues. V was pared by 3 bases and J by 9 bases, with 12 bases between. The CDR3, as DNA: TGCGCCAGCAGCCAGTTAGACGGGAGTGAGCAGTTCTTC. Translation gives CASSQLDGSEQFF.

The genes are TRBV27 and TRBJ2-7; D is uncertain. This CDR3 has 13 amino acids. Germline V CDR1 and CDR2: MNHEY, SMNVEV (reference sequence). The V end was cut by 6 bases, the J end by 0 bases, with 9 bases between. The CDR3 DNA sequence: TGTGCCAGCAGGAGTACGAGCTCCTACGAGCAGTACTTC. Translating gives CASRSTSSYEQYF.

V gene TRBV7-9 combines with J gene TRBJ2-3, with D perhaps matching TRBD2 (6 bases). In germline, CDR1 is SEHNR, CDR2 FQNEAQ (reference sequence). The CDR3 length is 15 residues. V was pared by 1 base and J by 0 bases, with 8 bases between. CDR3 region: CASSLVSGSTDTQYF. CDR3 bases: TGTGCCAGCAGCTTAGTTAGCGGTAGCACAGATACGCAGTATTTT.

The count of this clone is one. This chain joins TRBV27 and TRBJ1-2; TRBD1 matches at 7 bases. CDR1 and CDR2 (germline): MNHEY, SMNVEV (reference sequence). V lost 6 bases to trimming and J lost 0 bases; unmatched junction nucleotides: 10. The CDR3 runs 16 residues. The CDR3 sequence is CASSRGLDRANYGYTF. CDR3 nucleotides: TGTGCCAGCAGCCGAGGTTTAGACAGGGCTAACTATGGCTACACCTTC.

J is TRBJ2-1 and V is TRBV7-2, with TRBD2 matching 12 bases. Germline values: CDR1 SGHTA, CDR2 FQGNSA. Trimming removed 5 bases from V and 8 bases from J; junction bases left unmatched: 13. This CDR3 contains 17 residues. In DNA form, the CDR3 reads TGTGCCAGCAGCATTTCCGTCGGACTAGCGGGAACTCATGAGCAGTTCTTC. Residues: CASSISVGLAGTHEQFF.

V usage is TRBV5-6 and J usage is TRBJ2-7; D is undetermined. In germline, CDR1 is SGHDT, CDR2 YYEEEE. This CDR3 has 13 residues. V was trimmed by 5 bases and J by 0 bases, leaving 9 bases between them. The CDR3 bases are TGTGCCAGCAGTCACTCGAGCTCCTACGAGCAGTACTTC. This encodes CASSHSSSYEQYF.

This clone appeared once. This chain links TRBV12-2 with TRBJ2-1; TRBD2 reflects the table's D call only, with no check against the DNA. TRBV12-2 is a pseudogene locus. CDR3 size: 19 residues. The chain's CDR3 is CASRLSSGLAGGKVNEQFF. The CDR3, as DNA: TGTGCAAGTCGCTTATCCTCAGGGCTAGCGGGAGGGAAGGTGAATGAGCAGTTCTTC.

The J gene is TRBJ2-7, the V gene TRBV19; TRBD1 is a possible D gene (6 bases). Trimming stripped 5 bases from V and 2 bases from J, with 16 bases between. The CDR3 extends over 15 amino acids. The germline V gene has CDR1 LNHDA and CDR2 SQIVND (reference sequence). CDR3: CASSVEQGFPYEQYF. The DNA of the CDR3 is TGTGCCAGTAGTGTGGAACAGGGTTTCCCCTACGAGCAGTACTTC.

This rearrangement joins TRBV13 to TRBJ2-7; 9 bases are shared with TRBD1. The CDR3 is 16 amino acids. The V gene end was trimmed by 5 bases and the J gene end by 5 bases; junction bases not matched to a gene: 13. From germline, CDR1 is PRHDT and CDR2 FYEKMQ (reference sequence). CDR3 loop: CASSGNRDRVVHEQYF. Here the CDR3 DNA reads TGTGCCAGCAGCGGAAACCGGGACAGGGTGGTCCACGAGCAGTACTTC. The full variable domain, rest sourced from reference TRBV13 and TRBJ2-7, is AAGVIQSPRHLIKEKRETATLKCYPIPRHDTVYWYQQGPGQDPQFLISFYEKMQSDKGSIPDRFSAQQFSDYHSELNMSSLELGDSALYFCASSGNRDRVVHEQYFGPGTRLTVT.

The chain recombines TRBV15 with TRBJ2-7; D uncertain. This CDR3 has 14 residues. V was pared by 5 bases and J by 0 bases, with 11 bases between. From germline, CDR1 is LNHNV and CDR2 YYDKDF (reference sequence). The CDR3 nucleotides read TGTGCCACCAGCCGACGAGGCGTCTCCTACGAGCAGTACTTC. Translation: CATSRRGVSYEQYF.

The count of this clone is one. The chain links TRBV5-6 to TRBJ2-7; a weak D match, TRBD2 (5 bases). This CDR3 spans 17 amino acids. Germline V lookup: CDR1 SGHDT, CDR2 YYEEEE. V was trimmed by 2 bases and J by 5 bases, leaving 23 bases between them. The chain's CDR3 is CASSFLSSGLPSHEQYF. The CDR3 DNA follows: TGTGCCAGCAGCTTTTTGTCGTCGGGGTTACCATCCCACGAGCAGTACTTC.

The rearrangement links TRBV7-9 to TRBJ2-3; 8 bases agree with TRBD1. There are 16 residues in the CDR3. The germline CDR1 and CDR2 sequences are SEHNR and FQNEAQ (reference sequence). V shed 4 bases, J shed 1 base, and the junction held 7 bases outside the gene matches. This chain's CDR3 is CASSSRTGTGTDTQYF. The CDR3 bases are TGTGCCAGCAGCTCCCGGACAGGGACTGGCACAGATACGCAGTATTTT.

V and J are TRBV19 and TRBJ2-7; 9 bases are shared with TRBD2. This CDR3 is 15 amino acids long. The V gene end was trimmed by 4 bases and the J gene end by 4 bases; junction bases not matched to a gene: 8. Germline CDR1 is LNHDA and CDR2 is SQIVND (reference sequence). CDR3 sequence reads: CASSTPAGGRYEQYF. Written as DNA, the CDR3 is TGTGCCAGTAGTACACCGGCGGGAGGGCGGTACGAGCAGTACTTC.

V and J are TRBV19 and TRBJ2-1; a weak D match, TRBD2 (5 bases). V gave up 3 bases and J gave up 4 bases, with 10 bases separating them. The CDR3 is 14 amino acids. The germline V gene encodes CDR1 LNHDA and CDR2 SQIVND (reference sequence). The CDR3 sequence: CASSINDYYNEQFF. In nucleotides, the CDR3 is TGTGCCAGTAGTATTAACGACTATTACAATGAGCAGTTCTTC.